This T cell receptor (beta chain) was found in a study of patients and donors after allogeneic stem cell transplantation. Using its own MiXCR run on the RT-PCR reads, TCRdb lists one record per CDR3 protein. The sample has around 30,000 distinct CDR3 sequences; roughly 38% are singletons. This sequence was found in a human donor who was either an allogeneic HSCT recipient or a stem cell or donor lymphocyte infusion donor (not recorded which). It is not recorded whose cells these are; they may come from a transplant donor. The sequencing input was blood, either unsorted or a sorted T cell fraction (not recorded which).

The CDR3: CASSAYRVNYGYTF. In DNA form, the CDR3 reads TGTGCCAGCAGCGCGTACAGGGTCAACTATGGCTACACCTTC. This chain joins TRBV7-2 and TRBJ1-2; the D gene is possibly TRBD1 (6 bases). The CDR3 runs to 14 residues. With 5 bases removed from V and 2 bases from J, the gap between germline ends came to 12 bases. Germline loops: CDR1 SGHTA, CDR2 FQGNSA. Full variable domain (remainder filled in from reference TRBV7-2 and TRBJ1-2): GAGVSQSPSNKVTEKGKDVELRCDPISGHTALYWYRQSLGQGLEFLIYFQGNSAPDKSGLPSDRFSAERTGGSVSTLTIQRTQQEDSAVYLCASSAYRVNYGYTFGSGTRLTVV.